This is a list of T cell receptor beta chains from one sample in a study of blood T cell repertoires in COVID-19. Only in-frame clones appear in the TCRdb table, and some are missing; sequencing was by immunoSEQ multiplex PCR. The sample includes about 290,000 clones, around 85% of them seen just once. The sample was peripheral blood. The receptors come from a woman aged 45 to 65 with active or convalescent COVID-19. CDR3s include the opening cysteine and the closing phenylalanine or tryptophan. A D gene is named only where the DNA matches it firmly. Rows may omit the clone size; those that give it use once, few, many or a size class.

cdr3_nt cdr3_aa j_call v_call d_call clone_size cdr3_length
TGCGCCAGCAGCCAAAGAGACCCCCTCCTCAGGGGGCGCGGGACTGAAGCTTTCTTT CASSQRDPLLRGRGTEAFF TRBJ1-1 TRBV4-1 TRBD1 few 19
TGTGCCGGGTACAGGGTTAATTCACCCCTCCACTTT CAGYRVNSPLHF TRBJ1-6 TRBV30 . . 12
TGTGCCAGCTCACCACCGCAACAGATCTACCAGGAGCTGTTTTTT CASSPPQQIYQELFF TRBJ2-2 TRBV18 . . 15
TGTGCCTGGAGTGTGGAGGGCTACGAGCAGTACTTC CAWSVEGYEQYF TRBJ2-7 TRBV30 . . 12
TGTGCCAGCATATTCGGTACAGGGCTCTTTGGCTACACCTTC CASIFGTGLFGYTF TRBJ1-2 TRBV6-5 . . 14
TGTGCCAGCAGCGCAACACCTCAAGAGACCCAGTACTTC CASSATPQETQYF TRBJ2-5 TRBV9 . once 13
TGTGCCAGCAGTGAACAACCGTCAGGGATTAACTATGGCTACACCTTC CASSEQPSGINYGYTF TRBJ1-2 TRBV6-1 . once 16
TGTGCCAGCAGCGGGGGGGGAGGGGATAATGAGCAGTTCTTC CASSGGGGDNEQFF TRBJ2-1 TRBV9 TRBD2 once 14
TGTGCCTGGAGTACCGGGACAGGGACAAATCAGCCCCAGCATTTT CAWSTGTGTNQPQHF TRBJ1-5 TRBV30 TRBD1 . 15
TGTGCCAGCAGCTCCACGAAACACCCAAATGGGGCCAACGTCCTGACTTTC CASSSTKHPNGANVLTF TRBJ2-6 TRBV11-2 . . 17
TGCGCCAGCAGCTTGGGAGAGGCCTATAATTCACCCCTCCACTTT CASSLGEAYNSPLHF TRBJ1-6 TRBV5-1 . . 15
TGTGCCAGTAGTGTCAAACAGGGTAGTGAGCAGTACTTC CASSVKQGSEQYF TRBJ2-7 TRBV19 . once 13